This T cell receptor (beta chain) derives from a study of graft-versus-host responses after intestinal transplantation. The CDR3 sequence is 13 residues long. Germline V gene lookup returns CDR1 SGHTA and CDR2 FQGNSA. Trimming took off 6 bases at V and 3 bases at J, with 10 bases between the two ends. Using immunoSEQ multiplex PCR, the repertoire was profiled, and TCRdb retains in-frame clones only, with some absent. The sample contains about 120,000 clones, roughly nine tenths of which appear only once. Notes on this clone: Its antigen is as yet unknown.

The source is a human donor who received an intestinal transplant. The rearrangement joins TRBV7-2 to TRBJ2-3; the D gene is possibly TRBD2 (5 bases). Specimen: unstimulated CD4+ T cells sorted from spleen or lymph node cells, collected before intestinal transplant. The CDR3 region is CASSPSGTDTQYF. The DNA of the CDR3 is TGTGCCAGCAGTCCAAGCGGTACAGATACGCAGTATTTT.